These 8 T cell receptor beta chains came from one sample sequenced in a study of CD8+ T cells in alopecia areata. Extracted RNA was reverse transcribed, and the resulting cDNA served as sequencing template. Assay used: immunoSEQ multiplex PCR; TCRdb lists only in-frame clones, some missing. Among under 200,000 clones listed, around 71% were seen once. Treatment meaning: oral pan-JAK inhibitor, 5-10 mg twice daily. The source material was CD4+ T cells sorted from blood, sampled at week 4, from a patient treated with tofacitinib. Receptors originate from a human donor with alopecia areata.

CDR3 region: CSVDFSQETQYF. CDR3 bases: TGCAGCGTTGATTTCAGCCAAGAGACCCAGTACTTC. V and J are TRBV29-1 and TRBJ2-5; D gene uncertain. V was pared by 3 bases and J by 1 base, with 6 bases between. Germline-derived CDR1 and CDR2 are SQVTM and ANQGSEA. This CDR3 is 12 amino acids long.

In the case of this clone: Germline and junction disagree at one end, which may indicate a read error. The chain uses TRBV29-1 and TRBJ1-2, with 8 positions matching TRBD1. The CDR3 runs 13 residues. From germline, CDR1 is SQVTM and CDR2 ANQGSEA. CDR3 residues: CSVEDRGTGSYTF. The CDR3 DNA follows: TGCAGCGTCGAAGACAGGGGAACAGGGAGCTACACCTTC.

The chain uses TRBV5-4 and TRBJ2-3; D possibly matches TRBD1 or TRBD2 (5 bases each). Trimming left V 4 bases short and J 2 bases short, with 17 bases between. Germline V gene lookup returns CDR1 SGHNT and CDR2 YYREEE (reference sequence). The CDR3 length is 16 residues. The CDR3 coding sequence is TGTGCCAGCAGCGATGGGGGAGTGGACATCACAGATACGCAGTATTTT. This gives the protein CASSDGGVDITDTQYF.

The CDR3 sequence: CASSPEVSSYEQYF. DNA of the CDR3: TGCGCCAGCAGCCCTGAGGTGAGCTCCTACGAGCAGTACTTC. This chain joins TRBV5-1 and TRBJ2-7; D is uncertain. Between the trimmed V and J ends, which lost 4 bases and 0 bases, there was a span of 11 bases. CDR1 SGHRS and CDR2 YFSETQ come from the germline V gene. The CDR3 length is 14 residues. The whole variable domain, filled in from reference TRBV5-1 and TRBJ2-7, reads KAGVTQTPRYLIKTRGQQVTLSCSPISGHRSVSWYQQTPGQGLQFLFEYFSETQRNKGNFPGRFSGRQFSNSRSEMNVSTLELGDSALYLCASSPEVSSYEQYFGPGTRLTVT.

This chain joins TRBV7-9 and TRBJ2-5, with a possible D match to TRBD2 (5 bases). V lost 3 bases to trimming and J lost 5 bases, with 13 bases between them. This CDR3 is 14 amino acids long. From germline, CDR1 is SEHNR and CDR2 FQNEAQ (reference sequence). CDR3 sequence: CASSFPLGYETQYF. Written as DNA, the CDR3 is TGTGCCAGCAGCTTTCCACTAGGGTATGAGACCCAGTACTTC.

The chain couples TRBV12-5 to TRBJ1-5; 7 bases fit TRBD1. Losses at the gene ends were 6 bases for V and 0 bases for J; bases not matched to a gene: 8. The CDR3 loop spans 16 amino acids. CDR1 and CDR2 (germline): LGHNT, FRNRAP. Here the CDR3 DNA reads TGTGCTAGTGGCCCCCGGGACAGCTATAGCAATCAGCCCCAGCATTTT. Its protein is CASGPRDSYSNQPQHF.

This clone was observed a single time. V is TRBV2 and J is TRBJ2-3; tentatively, D is TRBD1 or TRBD2 (7 bases each). With 11 bases removed from V and 6 bases from J, the gap between germline ends came to 18 bases. The CDR3 contains 13 residues. Looked up from germline, CDR1 is SNHLY and CDR2 is FYNNEI. The DNA for the CDR3 is TGTGCCCGCCAGGGGGGGGCCGTTGATACGCAGTATTTT. It codes for CARQGGAVDTQYF. The complete variable domain, with remaining parts taken from reference TRBV2 and TRBJ2-3, reads EPEVTQTPSHQVTQMGQEVILRCVPISNHLYFYWYRQILGQKVEFLVSFYNNEISEKSEIFDDQFSVERPDGSNFTLKIRSTKLEDSAMYFCARQGGAVDTQYFGPGTRLTVL.

The V call is TRBV5-1, the J call TRBJ2-2, with a weak D call TRBD2 (5 bases). This CDR3 has 13 residues. Trimming cost V 7 bases and J 1 base, with 8 bases left between them. Per germline, CDR1 SGHRS and CDR2 YFSETQ. In DNA form, the CDR3 reads TGCGCCAGCCGGGAACAGAACACCGGGGAGCTGTTTTTT. Its translation: CASREQNTGELFF.